This TCR beta chain was sequenced during a study of shared clonotypes between healthy human individuals. Study information: Each donor's CD8 memory used one plate, CD8 naive two, each CD4 subset three.

All donors were healthy HIV-negative adults lacking recent acute infections or vaccinations. This clone was counted many times. Sequencing used immunoSEQ multiplex PCR; TCRdb keeps in-frame clones, though not all of them. The sample carries about 230,000 clones, under 80% recorded once. Specimen: memory CD4+ T cells sorted from blood. Subset of the sample: CD45RA-negative fraction. The receptor was derived from a man aged 30 to 39 in good health.

The CDR3 protein is CASSLQGASEAFF. CDR3 bases: TGTGCCAGCTCACTACAGGGGGCATCTGAAGCTTTCTTT. The V and J genes are TRBV18 and TRBJ1-1; the match to TRBD1 covers 9 bases. The V segment lost 4 bases and the J segment 6 bases; nucleotides outside the gene matches: 3. The germline CDR1 and CDR2 sequences are KGHSH and LQKENI. There are 13 residues in the CDR3.